The T cell receptor beta chain under discussion was sequenced for a study of Ad26.COV2.S vaccination and SARS-CoV-2 variants. As to treatment: over 15 received Ad26.COV2.S at low or high dose, single or two shots; about five received placebo; per-sample allocation not given. The samples date from day 63 after the first vaccine or placebo injection. Immunization relied on an Ad26 vector, which expressed Wuhan-strain SARS-CoV-2 spike. Sequencing used immunoSEQ multiplex PCR; TCRdb keeps in-frame clones, though not all of them. The sample shows more than 300,000 clones, around four fifths of them seen only once. The trim removed 6 bases at V and 8 bases at J, leaving 3 bases unmatched. This CDR3 comprises 14 residues. From germline, CDR1 is SNHLY and CDR2 FYNNEI.

Sequences were derived from peripheral blood, sampled in a trial of Ad26.COV2.S vaccine versus placebo. This clonotype was obtained from a person aged 18-60 years who received the Ad26.COV2.S COVID-19 vaccine or a placebo. The genes are TRBV2 and TRBJ1-6; 11 bases agree with TRBD1. CDR3 in DNA: TGTGCCAGCAGACGGACAGGGGGCGATTCACCCCTCCACTTT. This codes for CASRRTGGDSPLHF.